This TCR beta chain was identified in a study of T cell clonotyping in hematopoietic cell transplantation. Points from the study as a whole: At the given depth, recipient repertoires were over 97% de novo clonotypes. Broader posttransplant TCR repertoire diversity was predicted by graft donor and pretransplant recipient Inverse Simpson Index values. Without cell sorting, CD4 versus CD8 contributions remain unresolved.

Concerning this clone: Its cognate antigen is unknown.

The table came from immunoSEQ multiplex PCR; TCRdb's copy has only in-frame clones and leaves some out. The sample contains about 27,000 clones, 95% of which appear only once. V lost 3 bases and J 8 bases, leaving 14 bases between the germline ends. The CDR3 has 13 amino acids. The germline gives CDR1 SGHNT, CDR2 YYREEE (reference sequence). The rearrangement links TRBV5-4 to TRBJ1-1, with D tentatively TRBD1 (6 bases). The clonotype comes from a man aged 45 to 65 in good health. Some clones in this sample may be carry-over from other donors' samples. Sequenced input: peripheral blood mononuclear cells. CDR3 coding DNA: TGTGCCAGCAGCTCCAACAGGGAAGGAGAAGCTTTCTTT. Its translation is CASSSNREGEAFF.